This T cell receptor (beta chain) was profiled in a study of T cell repertoires in cytomegalovirus infection. Study-level background: An indication of both CMV infection and matching HLA type came from public TCR beta signatures.

TCRdb fed the reads into MiXCR, producing one record per CDR3 protein. The table lists 100,000 or so distinct CDR3 sequences, less than 25% of them singletons. This clonotype qualifies as medium-sized. Its antigen is unidentified. The CDR3 is 11 amino acids. Germline V gene lookup returns CDR1 SEHNR and CDR2 FQNEAQ (reference sequence). Study-wide results and limits: Ex vivo, HLA-C-restricted CMV-specific TCR beta clonotypes prevailed over the rest of the response. Cumulative frequency of public TCR beta families picked out carriers of CMV plus the relevant HLA.

The source material was CD8+ T cells from PBMCs. The origin of this receptor is a human donor in good health (CMV status not recorded). Some clones in this sample may be carry-over from other donors' samples. The gene calls are TRBV7-9 and TRBJ2-7; D may correspond to TRBD1 or TRBD2 (6 bases each). CDR3 bases: TGTGCAGTAGGGGGGAGCTACGAGCAGTACTTC. Its protein is CAVGGSYEQYF.